This passage covers 13 T cell receptor beta chains from one sample sequenced in a study of vaccination and CD4 T cells after COVID-19. Treatment given: roughly ten-day PBMC culture with coronavirus spike peptide pools or control peptides (ViraFEST assay). These receptors have no identified antigens. Cultured CD4+ T cell DNA underwent sequencing with the Oncomine TCR Beta short-read assay. TCRdb processed the PCR reads anew with MiXCR; each CDR3 protein has one entry. The table includes more than 11,000 distinct CDR3 sequences, roughly 29% detected once. The source was CD4+ T cells from blood, cultured in vitro, collected before SARS-CoV-2 vaccination. The receptors originated from a human donor who received a COVID-19 vaccine.

This clonotype was seen a few times. This chain uses TRBV7-8 with TRBJ2-3; 8 nucleotides match TRBD1. The CDR3 is made up of 15 amino acids. In germline, CDR1 is SGHVS, CDR2 FQNEAQ. V trimming: 5 bases; J trimming: 8 bases; junction bases outside the gene matches: 12. DNA of the CDR3: TGTGCCAGCAGCCCAGATGGAGGGACAGGCGGTACGCAGTATTTT. Translating it yields CASSPDGGTGGTQYF.

This clonotype was observed a few times. The chain couples TRBV7-6 to TRBJ2-5, with D unclear. This CDR3 contains 13 residues. V lost 4 bases and J 0 bases, leaving 6 bases between the germline ends. In germline, CDR1 is SGHVS, CDR2 FNYEAQ. Here the CDR3 reads CASSSSYQETQYF. CDR3 coding DNA: TGTGCCAGCAGCTCTTCGTACCAAGAGACCCAGTACTTC.

The rearrangement joins TRBV6-1 to TRBJ1-5, with TRBD1 as a possible D gene (5 bases). V was cut by 2 bases and J by 7 bases, with 18 bases left in between. Germline values: CDR1 MNHNS, CDR2 SASEGT. CDR3 size: 16 residues. The CDR3 DNA reads as TGTGCCAGCAGTGAAAGTAGGGGCAGGAGAGAGCAGCCCCAGCATTTT. Protein product: CASSESRGRREQPQHF.

The chain couples TRBV24-1 to TRBJ1-6; 7 bases align to TRBD1. CDR3 size: 17 residues. Germline V gives CDR1 KGHDR, CDR2 SFDVKD. V lost 3 bases and J lost 4; bases outside the gene matches: 8. The CDR3 region has the DNA TGTGCCACCAGTGATAGACAGGGAACGCGGTATAATTCACCCCTCCACTTT. This translates into CATSDRQGTRYNSPLHF.

This clonotype was seen more than once but under ten times. The rearrangement uses TRBV3-1 and TRBJ1-1; a possible D gene is TRBD1 (6 bases). V was cut by 4 bases and J by 1 base, with 7 bases left in between. CDR1 and CDR2 from the germline V gene are LGHDT and YNNKEL (reference sequence). The CDR3 sequence is 13 residues long. CDR3 region: CASSLRGNTEAFF. CDR3 coding DNA: TGTGCCAGCAGCCTCAGGGGGAACACTGAAGCTTTCTTT.

This sequence joins TRBV2 and TRBJ2-7, with D hard to call. The V and J ends lost 4 bases and 9 bases respectively, with 13 bases between them. This CDR3 contains 12 residues. CDR1 is SNHLY and CDR2 is FYNNEI in the germline V gene. CDR3 nucleotides: TGTGCCAGCAGTGTCATTGGGGATCGGCAGTACTTC. It specifies CASSVIGDRQYF.

The CDR3 loop reads CASSLYRQETQYF. CDR3 coding DNA: TGTGCCAGCAGCTTATACAGGCAAGAGACCCAGTACTTC. The chain couples TRBV11-3 to TRBJ2-5; the D gene is possibly TRBD1 (5 bases). Trimming cost V 2 bases and J 2 bases, with 6 bases left between them. Germline CDR1 and CDR2: SGHNT and YENEEA. CDR3 length: 13 amino acids.

In its sample, this clonotype ranks as medium-sized. The chain uses TRBV2 and TRBJ2-1; tentatively, D is TRBD2 (7 bases). Trimming removed 7 bases from V and 6 bases from J, with 16 bases in between. CDR1 and CDR2 (germline): SNHLY, FYNNEI. This CDR3 region has 14 residues. The chain's CDR3 is CASTTAGTSNEQFF. The CDR3 coding sequence is TGTGCCAGCACGACAGCGGGGACAAGCAATGAGCAGTTCTTC.

This clonotype has just a few counts. CDR3 sequence (DNA): TGTGCCAGCAGTGTAGGCAGGGGCTACGAGCAGTACTTC. As protein: CASSVGRGYEQYF. V is TRBV6-1 and J is TRBJ2-7, with D perhaps TRBD1 (6 bases). CDR3 length: 13 amino acids. Trimming took off 4 bases at V and 3 bases at J, with 10 bases between the two ends. The V gene's germline CDR1 is MNHNS and CDR2 SASEGT.

The chain recombines TRBV5-1 with TRBJ2-3, with 10 bases identical to TRBD2. V lost 4 bases, J lost 5 bases, and 10 bases stayed unmatched. The CDR3 spans 16 residues. Germline V CDR1 and CDR2: SGHRS, YFSETQ. This CDR3 is CASSLLAGASQDTQYF. The CDR3 DNA sequence: TGCGCCAGCAGCCTCCTAGCGGGGGCCTCTCAAGATACGCAGTATTTT.

This chain joins TRBV7-8 and TRBJ2-7; TRBD2 agrees at 15 bases. V shed 3 bases, J shed 0 bases, and the junction held 6 bases outside the gene matches. Germline assignment: CDR1 SGHVS and CDR2 FQNEAQ. The CDR3 is 18 residues long. The CDR3 region has the DNA TGTGCCAGCAGCTTCGGACTAGCGGGGGGGACCGTCTCCTACGAGCAGTACTTC. Its protein product is CASSFGLAGGTVSYEQYF.

This chain joins TRBV2 and TRBJ1-5, with TRBD1 identical over 9 bases. The length of the CDR3 is 14 residues. After removal of 8 bases from V and 4 bases from J, the junction contained 6 bases not matched to a gene. The V gene's germline CDR1 is SNHLY and CDR2 FYNNEI. CDR3 residues: CASRDRVSNQPQHF. The CDR3 DNA sequence: TGTGCCAGCCGGGACAGGGTTAGTAATCAGCCCCAGCATTTT. Full variable domain (missing parts from reference TRBV2 and TRBJ1-5): EPEVTQTPSHQVTQMGQEVILRCVPISNHLYFYWYRQILGQKVEFLVSFYNNEISEKSEIFDDQFSVERPDGSNFTLKIRSTKLEDSAMYFCASRDRVSNQPQHFGDGTRLSIL.

This clonotype has more than one count but fewer than ten. The chain has TRBV10-3 and TRBJ1-2, with 7 bases that match TRBD1. Trimming cost V 2 bases and J 5 bases; bases outside gene matches: 2. Germline CDR1 reads ENHRY; CDR2 reads SYGVKD. The CDR3 length is 13 residues. CDR3 sequence: CAISEPTGYGYTF. The CDR3 nucleotides read TGTGCCATCAGTGAGCCGACAGGGTATGGCTACACCTTC.